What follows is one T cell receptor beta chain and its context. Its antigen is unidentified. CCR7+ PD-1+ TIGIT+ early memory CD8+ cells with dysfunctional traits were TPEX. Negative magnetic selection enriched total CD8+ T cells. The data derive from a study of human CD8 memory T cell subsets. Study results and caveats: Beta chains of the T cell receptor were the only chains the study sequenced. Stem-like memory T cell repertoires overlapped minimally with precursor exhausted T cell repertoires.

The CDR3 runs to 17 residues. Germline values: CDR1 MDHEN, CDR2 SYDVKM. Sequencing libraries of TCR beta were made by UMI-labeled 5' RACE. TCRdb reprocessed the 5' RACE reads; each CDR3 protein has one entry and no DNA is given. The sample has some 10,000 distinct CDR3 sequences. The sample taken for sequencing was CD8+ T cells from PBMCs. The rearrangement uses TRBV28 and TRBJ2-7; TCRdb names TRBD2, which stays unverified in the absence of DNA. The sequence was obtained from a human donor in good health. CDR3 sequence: CASSSRDSNLSRDEQYF.